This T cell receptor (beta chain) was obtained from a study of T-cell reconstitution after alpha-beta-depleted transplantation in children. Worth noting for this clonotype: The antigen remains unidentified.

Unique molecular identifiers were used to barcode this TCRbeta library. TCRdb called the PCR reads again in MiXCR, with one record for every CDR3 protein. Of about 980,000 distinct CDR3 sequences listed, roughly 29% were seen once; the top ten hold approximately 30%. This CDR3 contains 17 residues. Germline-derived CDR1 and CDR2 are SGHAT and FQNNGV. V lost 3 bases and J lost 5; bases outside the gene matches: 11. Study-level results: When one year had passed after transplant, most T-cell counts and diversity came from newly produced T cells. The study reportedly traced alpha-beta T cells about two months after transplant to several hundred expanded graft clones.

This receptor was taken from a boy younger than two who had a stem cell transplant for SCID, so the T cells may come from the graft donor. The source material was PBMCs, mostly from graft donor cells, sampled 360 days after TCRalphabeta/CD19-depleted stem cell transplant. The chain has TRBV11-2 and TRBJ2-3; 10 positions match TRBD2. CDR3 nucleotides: TGTGCCAGCAGCTTCACTAGCGGGGCCAGGGTATTAGATACGCAGTATTTT. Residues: CASSFTSGARVLDTQYF.